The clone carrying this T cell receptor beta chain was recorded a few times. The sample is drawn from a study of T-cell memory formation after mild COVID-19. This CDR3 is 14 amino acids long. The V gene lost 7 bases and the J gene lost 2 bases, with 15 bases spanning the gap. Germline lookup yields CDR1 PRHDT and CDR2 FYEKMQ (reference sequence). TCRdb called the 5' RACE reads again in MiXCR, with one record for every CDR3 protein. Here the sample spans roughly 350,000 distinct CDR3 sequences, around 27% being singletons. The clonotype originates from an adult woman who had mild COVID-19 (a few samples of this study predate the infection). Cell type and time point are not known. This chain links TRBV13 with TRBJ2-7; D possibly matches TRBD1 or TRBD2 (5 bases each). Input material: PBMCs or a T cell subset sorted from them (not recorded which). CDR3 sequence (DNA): TGTGCCAGCACCTCGGGGCTAACGACCTACGAGCAGTACTTC. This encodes CASTSGLTTYEQYF.